The 2 T cell receptor beta chains listed next were all sequenced from one sample in a study of monozygotic twins with inflammatory bowel disease. TCRdb reprocessed the 5' RACE reads, with one entry per CDR3 protein and no DNA. The listing records over 120,000 distinct CDR3 sequences. Sequenced input: blood. The receptors stem from a human donor with ulcerative colitis or Crohn's disease, or a healthy co-twin of an affected twin (not recorded which).

This chain connects TRBV6-1 to TRBJ2-6; TCRdb's D call, TRBD2, is unchecked because there is no DNA. Germline V CDR1 and CDR2: MNHNS, SASEGT. This CDR3 contains 15 residues. The CDR3 is CASRGLAAGANVLTF.

The CDR3 sequence is CASSLNAGNTIYF. The chain joins TRBV12-3 or TRBV12-4 to TRBJ1-3. This CDR3 spans 13 amino acids.